This note documents a single T cell receptor (beta chain) sequence. Its specificity is unknown. Trimming cost V 5 bases and J 7 bases, with 17 bases left between them. Germline V lookup: CDR1 MNHNS, CDR2 SASEGT. The CDR3 runs to 15 residues. The source of the sample is a study of neoadjuvant anti-PD-1 for oral cavity cancer. General study points: Higher pretreatment Treg/Th17 ratios tracked higher pretreatment blood clonality.

The protocol was immunoSEQ multiplex PCR, while the TCRdb copy is restricted to in-frame clones and leaves out a portion. The sample includes about 23,000 clones, around 26% of them seen just once. Time point noted: after neoadjuvant nivolumab, at surgical resection. The sample in question was tumor tissue, obtained after nivolumab (anti-PD-1) treatment. This receptor was identified in a person between 35 and 79 years old with oral cavity squamous cell carcinoma. The J gene is TRBJ1-4, the V gene TRBV6-1, with D unclear. DNA of the CDR3: TGTGCCAGCAGTTCTACGGCCGAGGGTAGTGAAAAACTGTTTTTT. This translates into CASSSTAEGSEKLFF.